This T cell receptor (beta chain) was captured in a study of PD-1 blockade in classical Hodgkin lymphoma. For the study at large: Treatment was intravenous nivolumab, 3 mg/kg every 2 weeks, until progression. Study-wide results and limits: Patients newly diagnosed and complete responders had comparable baseline diversity. Baseline TCR diversity was reportedly lower in newly diagnosed patients than in healthy donors. It was reported as lower still in relapsed/refractory patients.

The sample's time point: cycle 4 day 1 (C4D1), after less than 7 weeks of nivolumab. After autologous stem cell transplantation all patients relapsed, and prior brentuximab vedotin exposure differed between cohorts. On this clone itself: Its target is unknown.

Sequencing used immunoSEQ multiplex PCR; TCRdb keeps in-frame clones, though not all of them. The profile shows about 64,000 clones, about 90% of them singletons. Specimen: peripheral blood mononuclear cells (PBMCs), collected before the fourth cycle of nivolumab. The TCR was taken from a human donor with classical Hodgkin lymphoma.

The CDR3 is CASGLANYGYTF. The CDR3, as DNA: TGTGCTAGTGGCTTAGCTAACTATGGCTACACCTTC. V and J are TRBV12-5 and TRBJ1-2; D gene unclear. Trimming shortened V by 6 bases and J by 0 bases, and 5 bases separated the two germline ends. Germline assignment: CDR1 LGHNT and CDR2 FRNRAP. The CDR3 is 12 residues long.